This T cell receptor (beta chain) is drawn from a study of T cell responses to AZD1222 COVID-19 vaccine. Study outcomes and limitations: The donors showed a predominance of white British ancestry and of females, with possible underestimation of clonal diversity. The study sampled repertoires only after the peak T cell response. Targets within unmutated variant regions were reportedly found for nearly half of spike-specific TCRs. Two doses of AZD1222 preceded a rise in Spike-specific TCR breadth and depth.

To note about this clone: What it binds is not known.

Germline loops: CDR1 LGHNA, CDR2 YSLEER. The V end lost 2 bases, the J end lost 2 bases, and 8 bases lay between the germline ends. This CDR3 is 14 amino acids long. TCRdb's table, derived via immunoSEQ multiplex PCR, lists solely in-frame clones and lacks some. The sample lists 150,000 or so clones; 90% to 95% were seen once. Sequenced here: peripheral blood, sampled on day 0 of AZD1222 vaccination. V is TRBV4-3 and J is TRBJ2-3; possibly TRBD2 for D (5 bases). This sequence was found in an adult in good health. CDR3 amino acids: CASSQSLATDTQYF. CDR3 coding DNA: TGCGCCAGCAGCCAATCCCTAGCCACAGATACGCAGTATTTT.